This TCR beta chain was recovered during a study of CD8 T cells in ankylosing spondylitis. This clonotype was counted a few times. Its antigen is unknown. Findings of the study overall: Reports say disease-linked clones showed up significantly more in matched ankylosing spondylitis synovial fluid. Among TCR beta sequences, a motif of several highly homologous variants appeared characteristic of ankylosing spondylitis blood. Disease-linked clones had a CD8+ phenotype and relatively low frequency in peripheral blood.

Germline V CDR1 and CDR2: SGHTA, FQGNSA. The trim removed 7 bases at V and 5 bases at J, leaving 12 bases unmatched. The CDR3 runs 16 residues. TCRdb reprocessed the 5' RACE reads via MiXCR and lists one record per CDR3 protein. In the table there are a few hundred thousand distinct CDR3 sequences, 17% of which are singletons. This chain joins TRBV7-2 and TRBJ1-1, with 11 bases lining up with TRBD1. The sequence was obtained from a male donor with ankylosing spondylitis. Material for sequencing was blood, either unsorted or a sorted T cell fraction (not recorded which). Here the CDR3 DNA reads TGTGCCAGCACCTCACCGGGACAGGGGGTTCGAACTGAAGCTTTCTTT. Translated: CASTSPGQGVRTEAFF.